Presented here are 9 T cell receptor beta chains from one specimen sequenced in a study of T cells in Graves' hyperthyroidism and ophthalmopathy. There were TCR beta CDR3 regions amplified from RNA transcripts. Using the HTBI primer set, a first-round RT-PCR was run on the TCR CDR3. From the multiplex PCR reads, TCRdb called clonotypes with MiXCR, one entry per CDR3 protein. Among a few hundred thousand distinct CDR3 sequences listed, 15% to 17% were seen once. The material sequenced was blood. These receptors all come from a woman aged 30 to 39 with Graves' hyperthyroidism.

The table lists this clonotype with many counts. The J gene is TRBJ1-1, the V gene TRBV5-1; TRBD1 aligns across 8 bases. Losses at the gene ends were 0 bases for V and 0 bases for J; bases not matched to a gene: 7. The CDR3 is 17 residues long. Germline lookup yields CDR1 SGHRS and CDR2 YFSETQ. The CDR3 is CASSLARDRSMNTEAFF. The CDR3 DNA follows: TGCGCCAGCAGCTTGGCCCGGGACAGGAGTATGAACACTGAAGCTTTCTTT. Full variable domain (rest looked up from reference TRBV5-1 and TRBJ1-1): KAGVTQTPRYLIKTRGQQVTLSCSPISGHRSVSWYQQTPGQGLQFLFEYFSETQRNKGNFPGRFSGRQFSNSRSEMNVSTLELGDSALYLCASSLARDRSMNTEAFFGQGTRLTVV.

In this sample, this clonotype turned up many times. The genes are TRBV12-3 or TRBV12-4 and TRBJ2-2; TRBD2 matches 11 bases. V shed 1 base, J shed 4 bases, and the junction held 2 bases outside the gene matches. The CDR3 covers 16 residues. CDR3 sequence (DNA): TGTGCCAGCAGTTTAGTAGCGGGAGGGCCCACCGGGGAGCTGTTTTTT. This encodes CASSLVAGGPTGELFF.

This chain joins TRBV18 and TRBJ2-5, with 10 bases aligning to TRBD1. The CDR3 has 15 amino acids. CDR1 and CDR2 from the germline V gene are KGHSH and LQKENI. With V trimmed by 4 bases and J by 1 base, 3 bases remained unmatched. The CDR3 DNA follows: TGTGCCAGCTCACAGAGGACAGGGGGCCAAGAGACCCAGTACTTC. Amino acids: CASSQRTGGQETQYF.

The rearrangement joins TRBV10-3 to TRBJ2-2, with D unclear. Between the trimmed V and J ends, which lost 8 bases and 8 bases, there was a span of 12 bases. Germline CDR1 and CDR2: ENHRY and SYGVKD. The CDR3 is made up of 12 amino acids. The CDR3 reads CAIQSTGGELFF. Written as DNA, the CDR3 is TGTGCCATCCAGAGTACGGGTGGGGAGCTGTTTTTT.

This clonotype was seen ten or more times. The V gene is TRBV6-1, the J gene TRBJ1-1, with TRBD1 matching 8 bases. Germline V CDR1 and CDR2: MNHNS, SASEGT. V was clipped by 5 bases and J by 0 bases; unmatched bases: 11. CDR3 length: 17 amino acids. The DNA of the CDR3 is TGTGCCAGCAGTTACGCAACAGGGGGGATTATGAACACTGAAGCTTTCTTT. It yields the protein CASSYATGGIMNTEAFF.

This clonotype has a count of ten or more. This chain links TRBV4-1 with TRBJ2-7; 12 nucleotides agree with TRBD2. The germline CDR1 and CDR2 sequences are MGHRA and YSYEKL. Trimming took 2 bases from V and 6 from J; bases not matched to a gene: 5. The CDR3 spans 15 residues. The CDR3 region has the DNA TGCGCCAGCAGCCAACAGACTAGCGGGAGCCTCGAGCAGTACTTC. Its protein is CASSQQTSGSLEQYF.

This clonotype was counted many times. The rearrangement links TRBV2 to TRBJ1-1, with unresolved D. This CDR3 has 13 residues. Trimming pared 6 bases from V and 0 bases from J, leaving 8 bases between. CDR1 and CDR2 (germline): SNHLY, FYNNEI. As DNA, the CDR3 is TGTGCCAGCAGAGCAGACCTGAACACTGAAGCTTTCTTT. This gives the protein CASRADLNTEAFF.

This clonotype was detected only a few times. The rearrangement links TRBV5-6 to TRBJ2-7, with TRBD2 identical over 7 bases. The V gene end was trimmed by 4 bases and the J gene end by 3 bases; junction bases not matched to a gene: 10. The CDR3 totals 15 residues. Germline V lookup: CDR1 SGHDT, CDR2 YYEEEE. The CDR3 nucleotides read TGTGCCAGCAGCCACGGGGCTCTAGCGGTCTACGAGCAGTACTTC. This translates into CASSHGALAVYEQYF.

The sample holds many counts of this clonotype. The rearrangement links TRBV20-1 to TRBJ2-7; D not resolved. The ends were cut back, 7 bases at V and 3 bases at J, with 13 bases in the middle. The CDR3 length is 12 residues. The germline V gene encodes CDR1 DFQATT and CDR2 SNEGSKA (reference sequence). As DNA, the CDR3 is TGCAGTGTCCAGGCAGAGTACTACGAGCAGTACTTC. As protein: CSVQAEYYEQYF.